A single sample is the source of the 30 T cell receptor beta chains below, sequenced in a study of T cell repertoires in cytomegalovirus infection. Each CDR3 protein is one row after TCRdb ran MiXCR on the reads. The sample yields about 490,000 distinct CDR3 sequences, roughly 29% seen once. The material sequenced was PBMCs. These receptors came from a human donor in good health (CMV status not recorded). Some clones in this sample may be carry-over from other donors' samples.

This rearrangement joins TRBV6-1 to TRBJ2-3; possibly TRBD2 for D (6 bases). In germline, CDR1 is MNHNS, CDR2 SASEGT. The CDR3 has 14 amino acids. V gave up 8 bases and J gave up 5 bases, with 17 bases separating them. CDR3 region: CASLDRGLLDTQYF. The DNA of the CDR3 is TGTGCCAGCCTGGACCGGGGGTTATTAGATACGCAGTATTTT.

This clonotype appeared many times. V is TRBV7-2 and J is TRBJ1-1; D unclear. Looked up from germline, CDR1 is SGHTA and CDR2 is FQGNSA. The CDR3 is made up of 13 amino acids. The V and J ends lost 3 bases and 1 base respectively, with 6 bases between them. CDR3 sequence reads: CASSFKRNTEAFF. CDR3 in DNA: TGTGCCAGCAGCTTTAAGCGGAACACTGAAGCTTTCTTT.

The gene calls are TRBV28 and TRBJ2-7; a possible D gene is TRBD2 (6 bases). The CDR3 consists of 16 residues. Trimming removed 5 bases at V and 0 bases at J, with 17 bases between. Germline V gene lookup returns CDR1 MDHEN and CDR2 SYDVKM. The CDR3 loop is CASSPHMRGFSYEQYV. The CDR3 nucleotides read TGTGCCAGCAGTCCTCATATGCGGGGTTTCTCCTACGAGCAGTACGTC.

This clonotype was seen repeatedly, ten times or more. The junction departs from germline at one end; a sequencing error may be responsible. The chain joins TRBV28 to TRBJ1-4; no clear D gene. The CDR3 has 12 amino acids. The V gene's germline CDR1 is MDHEN and CDR2 SYDVKM. The CDR3: CASSLYGEKLFF. CDR3 DNA: TGTGCCAGCAGCTTATACGGTGAAAAACTGTTTTTT. Filled out from reference TRBV28 and TRBJ1-4, the complete variable domain reads DVKVTQSSRYLVKRTGEKVFLECVQDMDHENMFWYRQDPGLGLRLIYFSYDVKMKEKGDIPEGYSVSREKKERFSLILESASTNQTSMYLCASSLYGEKLFFGSGTQLSVL.

CDR3 amino acids: CASRRGTSSTSYEQYF. CDR3 sequence (DNA): TGTGCCAGCAGACGCGGGACTAGCTCCACTTCCTACGAGCAGTACTTC. This rearrangement joins TRBV6-5 to TRBJ2-7; 9 nucleotides line up with TRBD2. This CDR3 comprises 16 residues. V was pared by 6 bases and J by 1 base, with 10 bases of the junction left unmatched. The germline V gene has CDR1 MNHEY and CDR2 SVGAGI.

V usage is TRBV2 and J usage is TRBJ2-1, with 11 nucleotides matching TRBD2. Germline V gene data show CDR1 as SNHLY and CDR2 as FYNNEI. V was clipped by 6 bases and J by 7 bases; unmatched bases: 8. The CDR3 is 15 residues long. In DNA, the CDR3 is TGTGCCAGCAGAAAGCCGGGACTAGCGGTAAATGAGCAGTTCTTC. This encodes CASRKPGLAVNEQFF.

V and J are TRBV12-3 or TRBV12-4 and TRBJ2-3; D is ambiguous. V lost 2 bases and J lost 4, with 13 bases in between. The CDR3 loop spans 15 amino acids. CDR3 nucleotide sequence: TGTGCCAGCAGTTTAAACGGGCCCCCTCCAGATACGCAGTATTTT. As protein: CASSLNGPPPDTQYF.

This sequence joins TRBV7-2 and TRBJ1-2; D is possibly TRBD1 (6 bases). Trimming pared 8 bases from V and 8 bases from J, leaving 21 bases between. The V gene's germline CDR1 is SGHTA and CDR2 FQGNSA. The CDR3 has 14 residues. CDR3 amino acids: CASSLGGRLGGYTF. As DNA, the CDR3 is TGTGCCAGCTCTCTGGGGGGGCGCCTGGGAGGCTACACCTTC.

V usage is TRBV6-1 and J usage is TRBJ1-5; TRBD1 is a possible D gene (6 bases). Trimming removed 4 bases from V and 1 base from J, with 11 bases in between. Germline V gene lookup returns CDR1 MNHNS and CDR2 SASEGT. The CDR3 length is 15 residues. CDR3 bases: TGTGCCAGCAGTGCAGGGGTTTTAAGCAATCAGCCCCAGCATTTT. Its protein product is CASSAGVLSNQPQHF.

Ten or more counts support this clonotype. The rearrangement links TRBV30 to TRBJ1-1, with D unclear. CDR1 and CDR2 (germline): GTSNPN, SVGIG (reference sequence). The CDR3 covers 14 residues. V lost 2 bases and J 1 base, leaving 11 bases between the germline ends. CDR3 sequence: CAWSFLVGNTEAFF. The CDR3 DNA reads TGTGCCTGGAGTTTCTTGGTGGGGAACACTGAAGCTTTCTTT.

The J gene is TRBJ1-5, the V gene TRBV30; no definite D call. The germline CDR1 and CDR2 sequences are GTSNPN and SVGIG (reference sequence). The CDR3 extends over 13 amino acids. Trimming took 0 bases from V and 3 from J, leaving 6 bases between them. For the CDR3, the DNA is TGTGCCTGGAGTGTGCAGGACAATCAGCCCCAGCATTTT. It specifies CAWSVQDNQPQHF.

This clonotype occurred many times. V gene TRBV7-2 combines with J gene TRBJ2-3, with 11 bases matching TRBD1. CDR1 is SGHTA, CDR2 FQGNSA, per germline. This CDR3 contains 16 residues. J gave up 5 bases and V 2 bases, and 6 bases lay outside the gene matches. CDR3 DNA sequence: TGTGCCAGCAGCTTATTTCTTGGGACAGGGGGAGATACGCAGTATTTT. Translated: CASSLFLGTGGDTQYF.

This clonotype was recorded a few times. The chain combines TRBV7-6 with TRBJ2-7; 7 bases map to TRBD2. V dropped 8 bases and J dropped 3; count of bases not matched to a gene: 7. This CDR3 comprises 13 residues. Germline-derived CDR1 and CDR2 are SGHVS and FNYEAQ. The CDR3 sequence is CASERETFYEQYF. The CDR3 nucleotides read TGTGCCAGCGAGCGGGAAACCTTCTACGAGCAGTACTTC.

This chain uses TRBV11-3 with TRBJ2-1; 9 bases are shared with TRBD2. CDR3 length: 15 amino acids. Germline assignment: CDR1 SGHNT and CDR2 YENEEA. V lost 4 bases to trimming and J lost 6 bases; unmatched junction nucleotides: 7. The CDR3 here is CASSSLTSGINEQFF. The CDR3 nucleotides read TGTGCCAGCAGCTCGCTGACTAGCGGTATCAATGAGCAGTTCTTC.

This clonotype appeared once. This CDR3 is CSAGANLAGVAKNIQYF. CDR3 DNA sequence: TGCAGTGCTGGAGCCAACCTAGCGGGAGTGGCCAAAAACATTCAGTACTTC. The J gene is TRBJ2-4, the V gene TRBV20-1, with TRBD2 matching over 10 bases. Germline CDR1 DFQATT, CDR2 SNEGSKA (reference sequence). This CDR3 region has 17 residues. After removal of 5 bases from V and 1 base from J, the junction contained 11 bases not matched to a gene.

V and J are TRBV12-3 or TRBV12-4 and TRBJ2-1; 7 bases fit TRBD1. The J segment lost 9 bases and the V segment lost 3 bases, leaving 11 bases of the junction unmatched. The length of the CDR3 is 15 residues. This CDR3 is CASSFRQGLSSEQFF. The CDR3 coding sequence is TGTGCCAGCAGTTTCCGACAGGGCCTCTCTAGTGAGCAGTTCTTC.

The DNA for the CDR3 is TGTGCCATCAGTGAAGGTGGAGGACAGTACTACAATGAGCAGTTCTTC. This encodes CAISEGGGQYYNEQFF. The chain has TRBV10-3 and TRBJ2-1; D may be TRBD1 (6 bases). V lost 3 bases to trimming and J lost 3 bases, with 15 bases between them. Germline CDR1 reads ENHRY; CDR2 reads SYGVKD. The CDR3 has 16 residues.

This clonotype appeared a few times. In DNA, the CDR3 is TGCGCCAGCAGCCAAGGACCTGGGGACTACCCGGGAGCGGGTGAGCAGTTCTTC. Translated, it gives CASSQGPGDYPGAGEQFF. The chain recombines TRBV4-1 with TRBJ2-1; 7 bases align to TRBD2. The V and J ends lost 1 base and 9 bases, in that order; junction bases with no gene match: 18. The CDR3 sequence is 18 residues long. Germline CDR1 reads MGHRA; CDR2 reads YSYEKL.

The table lists this clonotype with many counts. The V call is TRBV5-6, the J call TRBJ1-1, with 8 bases lining up with TRBD1. The CDR3 has 15 residues. The ends lost 4 bases at V and 3 bases at J; junction bases unmatched: 8. The germline CDR1 and CDR2 sequences are SGHDT and YYEEEE. The DNA of the CDR3 is TGTGCCAGCAGCGCGGTGACAGGGGAAGACACTGAAGCTTTCTTT. Translated: CASSAVTGEDTEAFF.

In this sample, this clonotype turned up a few times. The chain uses TRBV20-1 and TRBJ1-5, with D unresolved. CDR3 length equals 14 residues. V shed 6 bases and J shed 1 base, with 13 bases lying between them. Germline CDR1 DFQATT, CDR2 SNEGSKA (reference sequence). The CDR3 DNA follows: TGCAGTGCCAGACCCGGCTCGAGCAATCAGCCCCAGCATTTT. Its protein is CSARPGSSNQPQHF.

The genes are TRBV7-9 and TRBJ2-1; 8 bases agree with TRBD2. Germline values: CDR1 SEHNR, CDR2 FQNEAQ (reference sequence). CDR3 length: 16 amino acids. Trimming at V came to 5 bases and at J to 9 bases, leaving 15 bases not matched to a gene. The CDR3 DNA sequence: TGTGCCAGCAGCCCTCGGGGACTAGGGAGGGTATCTGAGCAGTTCTTC. The encoded protein is CASSPRGLGRVSEQFF.

There are many counts of this clonotype. The chain uses TRBV7-3 and TRBJ1-1, with D perhaps matching TRBD1 (5 bases). V shed 5 bases and J shed 0 bases, with 7 bases lying between them. The CDR3 has 13 residues. Germline V gene sequence: CDR1 SGHTA, CDR2 FQGTGA. This CDR3 reads CASSATVNTEAFF. The CDR3 DNA reads as TGTGCCAGCAGCGCGACAGTGAACACTGAAGCTTTCTTT.

This clonotype was observed a handful of times. The rearrangement uses TRBV5-6 and TRBJ1-5; TRBD1 matches 8 bases. CDR3 length equals 16 residues. J lost 2 bases, V lost 0 bases, and 4 bases had no gene match. CDR1 SGHDT and CDR2 YYEEEE come from the germline V gene. The CDR3 DNA is TGTGCCAGCAGCTTGGTTGGACAGGGCGGCAATCAGCCCCAGCATTTT. The encoded protein is CASSLVGQGGNQPQHF.

The table lists this clonotype with many counts. The chain joins TRBV6-2 or TRBV6-3 to TRBJ1-1; a weak D match, TRBD1 (5 bases). Trimming took 0 bases from V and 7 from J, leaving 15 bases between them. Germline loops: CDR1 MNHEY, CDR2 SVGEGT. This CDR3 region has 15 residues. CDR3 residues: CASSYSTGPEGEAFF. CDR3 coding DNA: TGTGCCAGCAGTTACTCGACGGGACCCGAGGGTGAAGCTTTCTTT.

CDR3 sequence: CASDSGTSGRANTGELFF. DNA for the CDR3: TGTGCCTCGGATTCCGGGACTAGCGGGAGAGCGAACACCGGGGAGCTGTTTTTT. The chain employs TRBV30 and TRBJ2-2; 14 bases are a match to TRBD2. The length of the CDR3 is 18 residues. After removal of 7 bases from V and 0 bases from J, the junction contained 10 bases not matched to a gene. Germline values: CDR1 GTSNPN, CDR2 SVGIG (reference sequence).

Written as DNA, the CDR3 is TGTGCCAGCAGCCGGGCAGGGTCTGAGCAGTTCTTC. This codes for CASSRAGSEQFF. This rearrangement joins TRBV7-9 to TRBJ2-1, with D tentatively TRBD1 (5 bases). The CDR3 sequence is 12 residues long. Trimming cost V 5 bases and J 9 bases, with 11 bases left between them. Germline V gene lookup returns CDR1 SEHNR and CDR2 FQNEAQ (reference sequence).

The V gene is TRBV20-1, the J gene TRBJ2-7; D gene ambiguous. Per germline, CDR1 DFQATT and CDR2 SNEGSKA (reference sequence). Trimming took off 0 bases at V and 9 bases at J, with 6 bases between the two ends. CDR3 length: 10 residues. In nucleotides, the CDR3 is TGCAGTGCTAGAGATCGTTGGCAGTACTTC. Amino acid sequence: CSARDRWQYF.

This clonotype was observed at least ten times. V and J are TRBV7-8 and TRBJ1-1; D uncertain. Germline V gives CDR1 SGHVS, CDR2 FQNEAQ. The CDR3 length is 18 residues. V dropped 0 bases and J dropped 2 bases, with 19 bases sitting between them. CDR3 in amino acids: CASSLASVFLLANTEAFF. DNA for the CDR3: TGTGCCAGCAGCTTAGCGTCAGTTTTTCTCCTGGCTAACACTGAAGCTTTCTTT.

The chain's CDR3 is CASSPFGGQINTEAFF. The CDR3 nucleotides read TGTGCCAGCAGCCCCTTCGGTGGACAGATTAACACTGAAGCTTTCTTT. The chain links TRBV11-3 to TRBJ1-1; tentatively, D is TRBD1 (6 bases). V lost 5 bases and J lost 2, with 18 bases in between. Germline values: CDR1 SGHNT, CDR2 YENEEA. The CDR3 runs to 16 residues. Complete variable domain (other parts from reference TRBV11-3 and TRBJ1-1): EAGVVQSPRYKIIEKKQPVAFWCNPISGHNTLYWYLQNLGQGPELLIRYENEEAVDDSQLPKDRFSAERLKGVDSTLKIQPAELGDSAVYLCASSPFGGQINTEAFFGQGTRLTVV.

This clonotype has a count of ten or more. CDR3 residues: CASSLGTGRTDTQYF. CDR3 in DNA: TGTGCCAGCAGCTTAGGGACAGGGAGAACAGATACGCAGTATTTT. The rearrangement links TRBV7-2 to TRBJ2-3; TRBD1 matches at 8 bases. The CDR3 runs to 15 residues. Germline V gene sequence: CDR1 SGHTA, CDR2 FQGNSA. The J segment lost 3 bases and the V segment lost 1 base, leaving 3 bases of the junction unmatched.